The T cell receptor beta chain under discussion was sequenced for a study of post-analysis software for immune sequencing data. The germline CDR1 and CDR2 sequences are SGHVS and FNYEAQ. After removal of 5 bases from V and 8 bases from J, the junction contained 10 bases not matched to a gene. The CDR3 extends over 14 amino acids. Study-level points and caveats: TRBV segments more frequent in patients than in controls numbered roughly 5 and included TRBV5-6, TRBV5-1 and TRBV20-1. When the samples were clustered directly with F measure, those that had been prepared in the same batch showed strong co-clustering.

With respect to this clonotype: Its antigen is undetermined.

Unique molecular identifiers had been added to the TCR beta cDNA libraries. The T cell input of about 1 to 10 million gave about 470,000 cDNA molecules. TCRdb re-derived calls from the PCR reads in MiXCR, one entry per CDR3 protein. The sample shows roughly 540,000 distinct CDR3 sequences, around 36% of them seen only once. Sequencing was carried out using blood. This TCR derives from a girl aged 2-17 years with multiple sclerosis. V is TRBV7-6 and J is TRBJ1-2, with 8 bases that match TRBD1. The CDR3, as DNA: TGTGCCAGCAGCGTCAACAGGGACAGGATGGGCTACACCTTC. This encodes CASSVNRDRMGYTF. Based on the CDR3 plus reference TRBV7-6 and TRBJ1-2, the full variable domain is GAGVSQSPRYKVTKRGQDVALRCDPISGHVSLYWYRQALGQGPEFLTYFNYEAQQDKSGLPNDRFSAERPEGSISTLTIQRTEQRDSAMYRCASSVNRDRMGYTFGSGTRLTVV.